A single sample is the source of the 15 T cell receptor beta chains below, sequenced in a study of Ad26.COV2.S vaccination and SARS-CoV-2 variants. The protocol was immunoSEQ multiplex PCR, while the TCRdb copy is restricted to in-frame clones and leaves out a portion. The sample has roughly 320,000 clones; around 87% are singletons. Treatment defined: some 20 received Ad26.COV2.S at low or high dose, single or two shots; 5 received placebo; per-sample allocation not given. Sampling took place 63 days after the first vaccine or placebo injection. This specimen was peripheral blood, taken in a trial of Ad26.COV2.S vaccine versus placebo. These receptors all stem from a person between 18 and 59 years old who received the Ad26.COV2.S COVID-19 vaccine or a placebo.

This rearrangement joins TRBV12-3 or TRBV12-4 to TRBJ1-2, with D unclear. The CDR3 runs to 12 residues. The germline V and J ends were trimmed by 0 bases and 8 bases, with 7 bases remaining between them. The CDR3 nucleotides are TGTGCCAGCAGTTTAGCGGCCAAAGGCTACACCTTC. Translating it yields CASSLAAKGYTF.

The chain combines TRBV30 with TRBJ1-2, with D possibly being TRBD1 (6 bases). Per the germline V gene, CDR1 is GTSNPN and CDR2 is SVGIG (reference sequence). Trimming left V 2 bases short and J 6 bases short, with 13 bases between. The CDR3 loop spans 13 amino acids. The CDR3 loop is CAWSFGDNDGYTF. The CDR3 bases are TGTGCCTGGAGTTTTGGGGACAATGATGGCTACACCTTC.

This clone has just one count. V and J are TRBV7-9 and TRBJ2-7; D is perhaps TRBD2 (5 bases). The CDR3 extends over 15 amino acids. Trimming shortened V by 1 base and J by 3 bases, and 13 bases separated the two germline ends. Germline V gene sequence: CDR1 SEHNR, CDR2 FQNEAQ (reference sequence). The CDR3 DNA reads TGTGCCAGCAGCTTAGGAGGGCCGGGAATCTACGAGCAGTACTTC. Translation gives CASSLGGPGIYEQYF. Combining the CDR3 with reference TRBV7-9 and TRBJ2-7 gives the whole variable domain DTGVSQNPRHKITKRGQNVTFRCDPISEHNRLYWYRQTLGQGPEFLTYFQNEAQLEKSRLLSDRFSAERPKGSFSTLEIQRTEQGDSAMYLCASSLGGPGIYEQYFGPGTRLTVT.

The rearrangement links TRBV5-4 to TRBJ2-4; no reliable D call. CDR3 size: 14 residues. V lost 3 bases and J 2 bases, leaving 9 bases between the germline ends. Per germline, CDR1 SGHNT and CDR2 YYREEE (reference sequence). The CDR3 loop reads CASSSDVTKNIQYF. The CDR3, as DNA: TGTGCCAGCAGCTCAGACGTAACCAAAAACATTCAGTACTTC.

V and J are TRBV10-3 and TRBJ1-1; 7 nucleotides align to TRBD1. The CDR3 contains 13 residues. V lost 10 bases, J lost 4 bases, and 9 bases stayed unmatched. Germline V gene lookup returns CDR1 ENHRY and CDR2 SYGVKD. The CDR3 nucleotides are TGTGCCACCTTCCAGACAGGGCTCACTGAAGCTTTCTTT. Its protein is CATFQTGLTEAFF.

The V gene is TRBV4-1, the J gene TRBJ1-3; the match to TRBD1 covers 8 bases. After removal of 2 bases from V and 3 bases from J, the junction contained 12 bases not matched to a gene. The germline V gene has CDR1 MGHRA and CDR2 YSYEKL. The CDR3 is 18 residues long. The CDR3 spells CASSQPRRGQAIGNTIYF. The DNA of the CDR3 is TGCGCCAGCAGCCAACCCCGGCGGGGACAGGCTATTGGAAACACCATATATTTT.

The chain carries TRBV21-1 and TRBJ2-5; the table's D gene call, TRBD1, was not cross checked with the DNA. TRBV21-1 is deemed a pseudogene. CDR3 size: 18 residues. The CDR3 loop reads CASSKWGGTDRAQETQYF. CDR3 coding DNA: TGTGCCAGCAGCAAATGGGGGGGGACGGACAGGGCCCAAGAGACCCAGTACTTC.

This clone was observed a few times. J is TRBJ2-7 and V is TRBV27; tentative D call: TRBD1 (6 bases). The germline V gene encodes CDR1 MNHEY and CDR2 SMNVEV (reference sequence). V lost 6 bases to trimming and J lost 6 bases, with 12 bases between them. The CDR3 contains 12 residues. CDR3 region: CASSNTGSEQYF. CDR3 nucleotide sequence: TGTGCCAGCAGCAACACAGGGAGCGAGCAGTACTTC.

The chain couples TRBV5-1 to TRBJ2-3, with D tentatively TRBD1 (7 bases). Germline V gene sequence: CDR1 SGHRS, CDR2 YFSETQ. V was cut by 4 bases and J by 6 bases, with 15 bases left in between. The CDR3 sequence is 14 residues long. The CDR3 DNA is TGCGCCAGCAGCCTCGGACAGGAGGGGGATACGCAGTATTTT. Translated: CASSLGQEGDTQYF.

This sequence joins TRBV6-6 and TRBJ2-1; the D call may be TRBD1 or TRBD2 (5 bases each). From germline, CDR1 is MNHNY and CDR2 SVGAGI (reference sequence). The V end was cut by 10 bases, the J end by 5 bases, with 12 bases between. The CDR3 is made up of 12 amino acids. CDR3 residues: CATWDPNNEQFF. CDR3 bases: TGTGCCACATGGGACCCAAACAATGAGCAGTTCTTC.

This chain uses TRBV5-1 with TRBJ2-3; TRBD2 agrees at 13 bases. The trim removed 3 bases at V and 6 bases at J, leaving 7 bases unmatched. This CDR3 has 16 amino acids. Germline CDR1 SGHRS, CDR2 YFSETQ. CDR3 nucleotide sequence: TGCGCCAGCAGCTGGACTAGCGGGGGATACCTGGATACGCAGTATTTT. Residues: CASSWTSGGYLDTQYF.

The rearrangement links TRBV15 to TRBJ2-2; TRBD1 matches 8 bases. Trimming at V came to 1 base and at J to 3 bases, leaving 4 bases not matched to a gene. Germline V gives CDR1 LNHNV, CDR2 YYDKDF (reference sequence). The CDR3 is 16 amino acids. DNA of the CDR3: TGTGCCACCAGCAGAGGACCGGACAGGGACACCGGGGAGCTGTTTTTT. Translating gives CATSRGPDRDTGELFF.

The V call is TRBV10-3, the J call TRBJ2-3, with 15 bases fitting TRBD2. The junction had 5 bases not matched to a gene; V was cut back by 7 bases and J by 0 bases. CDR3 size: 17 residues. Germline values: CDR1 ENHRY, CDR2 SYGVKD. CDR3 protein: CAITAGTSGGSTDTQYF. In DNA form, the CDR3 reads TGTGCCATCACCGCCGGGACTAGCGGGGGGAGCACAGATACGCAGTATTTT.

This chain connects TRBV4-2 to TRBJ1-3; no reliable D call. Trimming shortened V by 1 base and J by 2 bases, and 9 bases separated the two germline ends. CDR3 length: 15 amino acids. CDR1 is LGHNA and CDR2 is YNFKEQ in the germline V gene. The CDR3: CASSQVTGTGNTIYF. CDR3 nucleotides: TGTGCCAGCAGCCAAGTGACGGGAACTGGAAACACCATATATTTT.

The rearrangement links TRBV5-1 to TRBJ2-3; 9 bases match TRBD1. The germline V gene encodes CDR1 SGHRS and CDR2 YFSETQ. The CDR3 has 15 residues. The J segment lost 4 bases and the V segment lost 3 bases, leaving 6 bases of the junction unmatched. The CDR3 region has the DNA TGCGCCAGCAGCTCCCTGGACAGGGGCGCAGATACGCAGTATTTT. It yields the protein CASSSLDRGADTQYF.